This entry concerns a single T cell receptor beta chain. In the original workflow: Reference gene primer amplification gave estimated nucleated cell counts. TCRdb's copy holds only in-frame clones and misses some; the assay was immunoSEQ multiplex PCR. The DNA was the basis for D and trimming; V, J and clone size are from that table. The data show about 270,000 clones, around nine tenths seen once. The data were obtained in a study of blood T cell repertoires in COVID-19. Overall study: Researchers got acute and convalescent COVID-19 samples from the United States, Italy and Spain. From T cells, B-cell-depleted T cells, or PBMCs came the material, which was cDNA or gDNA.

Germline CDR1 reads MNHEY; CDR2 reads SVGEGT. V lost 2 bases and J lost 1, with 18 bases in between. The CDR3 spans 17 residues. The chain is built from TRBV6-2 or TRBV6-3 and TRBJ2-7, with D perhaps matching TRBD1 (6 bases). Sequencing was carried out using peripheral blood. This clonotype was sampled from a man aged 50 or older with acute or convalescent COVID-19. The CDR3 nucleotides read TGTGCCAGCAGTTACCGCAGACACCTCAGGGGATCCTACGAGCAGTACTTC. Its translation: CASSYRRHLRGSYEQYF.